This TCR beta chain was captured in a study of post-analysis software for immune sequencing data (dated by TCRdb to between 2014 and 2017). Looking at the study overall: Relapsing-remitting, secondary progressive and progressive-relapsing multiple sclerosis were recorded as disease courses, and subtype annotation was lacking for some patients. The multiple sclerosis patient repertoires were compared with 11 previously published healthy control repertoires from donors aged 6 to 25 years. A subset of samples was prepared in parallel using single-end sample barcoding, then pooled and co-amplified after Illumina adapter ligation.

Beyond this particular receptor, the publication reports: Significantly lower normalized Chao1 diversity was found in multiple sclerosis patients than in controls, suggesting substantial peripheral T-cell clonal expansion. Strong co-clustering of samples prepared in the same batch was shown by direct clustering with F measure, prompting a batch-effect correction. The control group was slightly older than the multiple sclerosis patient group. Significantly higher frequencies in patients than in controls were found for a few TRBV segments, including TRBV5-6, TRBV5-1 and TRBV20-1.

To demonstrate the VDJtools post-analysis software, TCR beta repertoires were profiled from the peripheral blood of about 13 young patients with multiple sclerosis. Multiple sclerosis patients were children and adolescents aged roughly 6 to 16 years. Reading from cysteine to phenylalanine, the CDR3 counts 14 amino acids. Of the read, only the CDR3 DNA is kept; its 42 bases are in frame from base 1. As encoded in the germline V gene, CDR1 is SGHRS while CDR2 is YFSETQ. Relative to germline, V is 4 bases shorter and J is 0 bases shorter, with 9 bases between their ends. This clonotype was recorded many times. No antigen is known for it. Qualities for individual bases were not recorded, and no much larger clone is one base off. Libraries were prepared through PCR. The instrument given in TCRdb is Illumina HiSeq 2500. Unique molecular identifiers were incorporated into TCR beta cDNA libraries to reduce PCR and sequencing biases. Roughly 0.5 million cDNA molecules were obtained per 1 to 10 million input T cells, so each molecule approximated one T cell. The patient libraries were prepared and sequenced with the same protocol used for the earlier healthy control dataset. Within a given batch, samples were prepared together, multiplexed and sequenced on the same HiSeq lane. The original pipeline was this. Raw barcoded reads were processed with MIGEC, discarding single-read molecular identifier groups before consensus assembly and CDR3 extraction. Clonotype tables were post-analysed with VDJtools, normalizing diversity by down-sampling all datasets to the smallest sample size. Repertoire overlap clustering matched CDR3 amino acid but not nucleotide sequences to correct batch-related cross-sample contamination. TCRdb redid the processing of the public reads, applying fastp at Q25 and MiXCR, and retained in-frame beta chains. Rows are combined by CDR3 protein, so each entry shows the most common genes and DNA. The V and J calls shown here were made by TCRdb, not taken from the authors' results. This sample is represented by roughly 200,000 distinct CDR3 sequences; 29% of them were singletons. The ten largest account for 3.4% of the sample.

The chain couples TRBV5-1 to TRBJ2-3; possibly the D gene is TRBD1, per 6 matching bases. The sample taken for sequencing was blood. The TCR originated in a girl aged 2 to 17 with multiple sclerosis. The nucleotides read TGCGCCAGCAGCCGGGACATTAGCACAGATACGCAGTATTTT. Its protein is CASSRDISTDTQYF.